This entry lists 26 T cell receptor beta chains sequenced from one sample in a study of blood T cells in healthy people across ages. A second PCR, run for about 7 to 11 cycles, used a sample-barcoded 5' primer plus a J-beta primer mix. TCRdb re-analysed the 5' RACE reads in MiXCR, keeping a single row per CDR3 protein. The sample has around 970,000 distinct CDR3 sequences; about 53% are singletons. The sample consisted of blood. Receptors were obtained from a woman between 55 and 75 years old in good health.

This clonotype was counted a single time. The J gene is TRBJ2-5, the V gene TRBV6-5; D is uncertain. The length of the CDR3 is 13 residues. Germline CDR1 MNHEY, CDR2 SVGAGI. V lost 5 bases to trimming and J lost 0 bases, with 7 bases between them. The CDR3 sequence is CASSVSYQETQYF. Here the CDR3 DNA reads TGTGCCAGCAGTGTCAGTTACCAAGAGACCCAGTACTTC.

This clonotype was found once. The CDR3 nucleotides read TGTGCCAGTAGTATGAGGCTAGCGGGAATCTACAATGAGCAGTTCTTC. It encodes CASSMRLAGIYNEQFF. The chain is built from TRBV19 and TRBJ2-1, with 9 bases that match TRBD2. Germline-derived CDR1 and CDR2 are LNHDA and SQIVND (reference sequence). The CDR3 length is 16 residues. The V gene end was trimmed by 3 bases and the J gene end by 3 bases; junction bases not matched to a gene: 6.

This clonotype was counted a few times. The chain carries TRBV12-3 or TRBV12-4 and TRBJ1-2, with a possible D match to TRBD1 (5 bases). Trimming shortened V by 2 bases and J by 3 bases, and 10 bases separated the two germline ends. This CDR3 is 14 amino acids long. CDR3 bases: TGTGCCAGCAGTTTACAGGGTGTGGACTATGGCTACACCTTC. Translating gives CASSLQGVDYGYTF.

V gene TRBV18 combines with J gene TRBJ2-2; 13 bases are a match to TRBD2. The CDR3 spans 16 residues. Trimming removed 3 bases from V and 5 bases from J; junction bases left unmatched: 3. Germline loops: CDR1 KGHSH, CDR2 LQKENI. Written as DNA, the CDR3 is TGTGCCAGCTCACCTTTGACTAGCGGGAGGACCGGGGAGCTGTTTTTT. This encodes CASSPLTSGRTGELFF.

Only a few counts were recorded for this clonotype. V gene TRBV27 combines with J gene TRBJ2-7; 7 positions agree with TRBD1. The CDR3 covers 16 residues. CDR1 and CDR2 (germline): MNHEY, SMNVEV (reference sequence). V dropped 2 bases and J dropped 2; count of bases not matched to a gene: 9. CDR3 in DNA: TGTGCCAGCAGTTTAATTAGGGGGACAGAGACCTACGAGCAGTACTTC. Translated, it gives CASSLIRGTETYEQYF.

The chain recombines TRBV7-2 with TRBJ1-2; 12 nucleotides align to TRBD1. V lost 2 bases and J lost 1; bases outside the gene matches: 8. The CDR3 covers 18 residues. The germline V gene has CDR1 SGHTA and CDR2 FQGNSA. The CDR3 DNA follows: TGTGCCAGCAGCTTATTCCGGGACAGGGGGCCACTTAACTATGGCTACACCTTC. Protein product: CASSLFRDRGPLNYGYTF.

The chain links TRBV7-2 to TRBJ1-4; D uncertain. This CDR3 contains 14 residues. Trimming pared 2 bases from V and 0 bases from J, leaving 4 bases between. CDR1 is SGHTA and CDR2 is FQGNSA in the germline V gene. This CDR3 reads CASSLKATNEKLFF. Here the CDR3 DNA reads TGTGCCAGCAGCTTAAAAGCAACTAATGAAAAACTGTTTTTT. The whole variable domain, filled in from reference TRBV7-2 and TRBJ1-4, reads GAGVSQSPSNKVTEKGKDVELRCDPISGHTALYWYRQSLGQGLEFLIYFQGNSAPDKSGLPSDRFSAERTGGSVSTLTIQRTQQEDSAVYLCASSLKATNEKLFFGSGTQLSVL.

CDR3 DNA sequence: TGTGCCAGCAGCTTTTCCTACTCGAACAATGAGCAGTTCTTC. Its protein is CASSFSYSNNEQFF. This chain uses TRBV7-9 with TRBJ2-1; D gene uncertain. Germline V CDR1 and CDR2: SEHNR, FQNEAQ (reference sequence). Trimming cost V 3 bases and J 5 bases, with 11 bases left between them. The CDR3 totals 14 residues. Full variable domain (missing parts from reference TRBV7-9 and TRBJ2-1): DTGVSQNPRHKITKRGQNVTFRCDPISEHNRLYWYRQTLGQGPEFLTYFQNEAQLEKSRLLSDRFSAERPKGSFSTLEIQRTEQGDSAMYLCASSFSYSNNEQFFGPGTRLTVL.

The chain couples TRBV12-3 or TRBV12-4 to TRBJ2-1; D is possibly TRBD2 (5 bases). The CDR3 is 13 amino acids. V lost 5 bases to trimming and J lost 4 bases, with 9 bases between them. CDR3 sequence: CASSPRGYNEQFF. In nucleotides, the CDR3 is TGTGCCAGCAGTCCCCGGGGTTACAATGAGCAGTTCTTC.

J is TRBJ2-7 and V is TRBV20-1; TRBD1 matches at 10 bases. Germline V gene sequence: CDR1 DFQATT, CDR2 SNEGSKA (reference sequence). The J segment lost 1 base and the V segment lost 5 bases, leaving 8 bases of the junction unmatched. This CDR3 region has 15 residues. CDR3 sequence: CSADVRDRGSYEQYF. The CDR3 nucleotides read TGCAGTGCTGACGTCCGGGACAGGGGATCCTACGAGCAGTACTTC.

This chain uses TRBV5-1 with TRBJ2-7, with 7 bases identical to TRBD1. Germline CDR1 SGHRS, CDR2 YFSETQ. The CDR3 length is 13 residues. Trimming cost V 2 bases and J 6 bases; bases outside gene matches: 5. CDR3 in amino acids: CASSLTGDPEQYF. The CDR3 DNA sequence: TGCGCCAGCAGCTTAACAGGGGACCCCGAGCAGTACTTC.

This chain connects TRBV20-1 to TRBJ2-3, with 12 nucleotides matching TRBD2. This CDR3 is built from 17 residues. CDR1 and CDR2 (germline): DFQATT, SNEGSKA (reference sequence). With V trimmed by 2 bases and J by 4 bases, 10 bases remained unmatched. The CDR3 coding sequence is TGCAGTGCTAGATCGATCGGGGCTAGCGGGAGGGCAGATACGCAGTATTTT. This codes for CSARSIGASGRADTQYF.

The genes are TRBV20-1 and TRBJ2-1, with 7 bases identical to TRBD2. From germline, CDR1 is DFQATT and CDR2 SNEGSKA (reference sequence). After removal of 5 bases from V and 0 bases from J, the junction contained 10 bases not matched to a gene. This CDR3 has 16 amino acids. CDR3 sequence: CSAQDPSGASYNEQFF. The CDR3 nucleotides are TGCAGTGCTCAGGATCCTAGCGGAGCCTCCTACAATGAGCAGTTCTTC.

This rearrangement joins TRBV3-1 to TRBJ1-4, with D possibly being TRBD1 (5 bases). This CDR3 comprises 14 residues. Germline CDR1 and CDR2: LGHDT and YNNKEL (reference sequence). The ends were cut back, 4 bases at V and 4 bases at J, with 10 bases in the middle. The CDR3 coding sequence is TGTGCCAGCAGCCTGGGACGGTTTAATGAAAAACTGTTTTTT. Translation gives CASSLGRFNEKLFF.

The CDR3 protein is CASSRTGMGQDTQYF. DNA for the CDR3: TGTGCCAGCAGCCGTACCGGGATGGGTCAGGATACGCAGTATTTT. This chain joins TRBV5-4 and TRBJ2-3; TRBD2 might be the D (5 bases). The CDR3 is 15 amino acids. V was cut by 4 bases and J by 6 bases, with 18 bases left in between. Germline CDR1 reads SGHNT; CDR2 reads YYREEE (reference sequence).

The chain joins TRBV24-1 to TRBJ1-5; D may be TRBD1 (5 bases). Trimming took 2 bases from V and 6 from J, leaving 10 bases between them. This CDR3 has 14 amino acids. Germline V lookup: CDR1 KGHDR, CDR2 SFDVKD. The CDR3 DNA is TGTGCCACCAGTGATTCAGGGTACGGTCAGCCCCAGCATTTT. It is translated as CATSDSGYGQPQHF.

This clonotype has just a few counts. The chain combines TRBV18 with TRBJ2-7; no reliable D call. CDR3 length equals 16 residues. V lost 2 bases, J lost 3 bases, and 17 bases lay in between. Germline V lookup: CDR1 KGHSH, CDR2 LQKENI. CDR3 nucleotide sequence: TGTGCCAGCTCACCAAATACATCGAACTGGCGCTACGAGCAGTACTTC. It codes for CASSPNTSNWRYEQYF.

This clonotype was picked up a small number of times. This rearrangement joins TRBV6-1 to TRBJ1-4, with D possibly matching TRBD1 (6 bases). The CDR3 has 10 amino acids. CDR1 and CDR2 from the germline V gene are MNHNS and SASEGT. The V gene lost 8 bases and the J gene lost 10 bases, with 8 bases spanning the gap. CDR3 DNA sequence: TGTGCCAGCGGAGGGGGAAAACTGTTTTTT. Protein sequence: CASGGGKLFF.

In this sample, this clonotype turned up a few times. The chain employs TRBV4-1 and TRBJ2-7; 9 nucleotides line up with TRBD2. The CDR3 runs to 16 residues. The V segment lost 1 base and the J segment 2 bases; nucleotides outside the gene matches: 6. CDR1 is MGHRA, CDR2 YSYEKL, per germline. Here the CDR3 DNA reads TGCGCCAGCAGCCAAGCCCTAGCGGGAACGGCCTACGAGCAGTACTTC. Translated: CASSQALAGTAYEQYF.

The chain combines TRBV5-1 with TRBJ1-2; TRBD1 is a possible D gene (6 bases). Trimming removed 4 bases at V and 8 bases at J, with 15 bases between. Germline CDR1 SGHRS, CDR2 YFSETQ. There are 13 residues in the CDR3. The CDR3 DNA reads TGCGCCAGCAGCCGCTCACAGGGTGACGGCTACACCTTC. Protein: CASSRSQGDGYTF.

This clonotype was observed a few times. This chain connects TRBV28 to TRBJ2-3; a possible D gene is TRBD2 (7 bases). Germline V lookup: CDR1 MDHEN, CDR2 SYDVKM. V dropped 6 bases and J dropped 8 bases, with 18 bases sitting between them. This CDR3 spans 14 amino acids. The CDR3: CASRTGGGQRTQYF. The CDR3 nucleotides are TGTGCCAGCAGAACTGGGGGGGGGCAGCGTACGCAGTATTTT.

The chain carries TRBV29-1 and TRBJ2-5; 7 bases are a match to TRBD1. The CDR3 sequence is 17 residues long. Per the germline V gene, CDR1 is SQVTM and CDR2 is ANQGSEA. The CDR3 sequence is CNPVTPLGQWPYNEQYF. The CDR3 nucleotides are TGCAACCCGGTAACGCCCTTGGGACAGTGGCCTTACAATGAGCAGTACTTC.

This clonotype was counted at least ten times. A read error may produce the germline difference seen at one junction end. The rearrangement joins TRBV27 to TRBJ2-3, with 12 nucleotides matching TRBD2. Germline V CDR1 and CDR2: MNHEY, SMNVEV (reference sequence). CDR3 size: 17 residues. CDR3 sequence: CASSVSSGRAGTDTQYF. The CDR3 bases are TGTGCCAGCAGTGTATCTAGCGGGAGGGCGGGCACAGATACGCAGTATTTT.

This sequence joins TRBV2 and TRBJ2-1; the match to TRBD2 covers 10 bases. Per the germline V gene, CDR1 is SNHLY and CDR2 is FYNNEI. V trimming: 9 bases; J trimming: 3 bases; junction bases outside the gene matches: 8. CDR3 length: 15 residues. In nucleotides, the CDR3 is TGTGCCAGTAAGACCACTAGCGGGGTCTACAATGAGCAGTTCTTC. This encodes CASKTTSGVYNEQFF.

This chain joins TRBV5-1 and TRBJ2-5; D is unresolved. Germline CDR1 reads SGHRS; CDR2 reads YFSETQ. The V end lost 3 bases, the J end lost 4 bases, and 22 bases lay between the germline ends. The CDR3 loop spans 17 amino acids. CDR3 nucleotide sequence: TGCGCCAGCAGCTCCTCCCTTCCCGGTAGTCTCCCAGAGACCCAGTACTTC. Translated: CASSSSLPGSLPETQYF.

The rearrangement uses TRBV28 and TRBJ1-6, with D perhaps matching TRBD1 (5 bases). The CDR3 extends over 16 amino acids. From germline, CDR1 is MDHEN and CDR2 SYDVKM. The ends were cut back, 4 bases at V and 8 bases at J, with 18 bases in the middle. DNA of the CDR3: TGTGCCAGCAGTTCGGCCCAGGGAGGTCGTGATTCACCCCTCCACTTT. Amino acids: CASSSAQGGRDSPLHF.